One and the same sample provided the 7 T cell receptor beta chains below, sequenced in a study of blood T cell repertoires in COVID-19. The data were produced by immunoSEQ multiplex PCR, yet TCRdb's version contains in-frame clones alone and is incomplete. The sample has a few hundred thousand clones, around 84% seen once. The source material was peripheral blood. All receptors derive from a man aged 50 to 60 who had recovered from COVID-19.

The CDR3 sequence: CASTQVNSGNTIYF. DNA of the CDR3: TGTGCCAGCACACAGGTTAACTCTGGAAACACCATATATTTT. The chain couples TRBV7-9 to TRBJ1-3; D is possibly TRBD1 (5 bases). V was pared by 7 bases and J by 0 bases, with 10 bases between. The CDR3 has 14 residues. The germline CDR1 and CDR2 sequences are SEHNR and FQNEAQ (reference sequence).

The gene calls are TRBV5-5 and TRBJ1-5, with D perhaps matching TRBD1 (5 bases). This CDR3 comprises 18 residues. Germline V gene data show CDR1 as SGHKS and CDR2 as YYEKEE (reference sequence). The V end was cut by 4 bases, the J end by 0 bases, with 20 bases between. The CDR3 protein is CASSPTYRAGYSNQPQHF. The CDR3 nucleotides are TGTGCCAGCAGCCCCACCTATCGGGCAGGGTATAGCAATCAGCCCCAGCATTTT. Variable domain in full (rest from reference TRBV5-5 and TRBJ1-5): DAGVTQSPTHLIKTRGQQVTLRCSPISGHKSVSWYQQVLGQGPQFIFQYYEKEERGRGNFPDRFSARQFPNYSSELNVNALLLGDSALYLCASSPTYRAGYSNQPQHFGDGTRLSIL.

This clone was seen a handful of times. The rearrangement uses TRBV5-8 and TRBJ2-7; 7 bases agree with TRBD1. Germline CDR1 is SGHTS and CDR2 is YDEGEE. The CDR3 is 16 amino acids. V shed 4 bases and J 0 bases; nucleotides not matched to a gene: 10. CDR3 bases: TGTGCCAGCAGCCTCCCCCGACAGGGAGACTCCTACGAGCAGTACTTC. It codes for CASSLPRQGDSYEQYF. The full variable domain, rest sourced from reference TRBV5-8 and TRBJ2-7, is EAGVTQSPTHLIKTRGQQATLRCSPISGHTSVYWYQQALGLGLQFLLWYDEGEERNRGNFPPRFSGRQFPNYSSELNVNALELEDSALYLCASSLPRQGDSYEQYFGPGTRLTVT.

CDR3 DNA: TGTGCCAGCAGTCGCTCCGGGACACTACCCTCTGGGGCCAACGTCCTGACTTTC. This encodes CASSRSGTLPSGANVLTF. V gene TRBV6-6 combines with J gene TRBJ2-6; D possibly corresponds to TRBD1 (6 bases). Germline lookup yields CDR1 MNHNY and CDR2 SVGAGI (reference sequence). CDR3 length equals 18 residues. V was pared by 5 bases and J by 0 bases, with 17 bases between.

This chain connects TRBV2 to TRBJ2-1; 14 nucleotides agree with TRBD2. CDR1 is SNHLY and CDR2 is FYNNEI in the germline V gene. J was trimmed by 8 bases and V by 6 bases; bases with no gene match: 3. The CDR3 runs 14 residues. The CDR3 DNA is TGTGCCAGCAGGGGACTAGCGGGAGTGGATGAGCAGTTCTTC. Its translation is CASRGLAGVDEQFF.

This chain joins TRBV29-1 and TRBJ2-1; perhaps TRBD2 as D (7 bases). Germline lookup yields CDR1 SQVTM and CDR2 ANQGSEA. V lost 7 bases to trimming and J lost 7 bases, with 23 bases between them. The CDR3 is 15 amino acids. In DNA, the CDR3 is TGCAGCGCGATATACGGGGGCGGGAGTTTGAATGAGCAGTTCTTC. Translating it yields CSAIYGGGSLNEQFF.

The genes are TRBV19 and TRBJ2-7; 11 nucleotides match TRBD1. Germline V gene data show CDR1 as LNHDA and CDR2 as SQIVND (reference sequence). J lost 6 bases, V lost 3 bases, and 10 bases had no gene match. The CDR3 runs 16 residues. CDR3 sequence reads: CASSMGPGTGGLEQYF. Here the CDR3 DNA reads TGTGCCAGTAGTATGGGCCCCGGGACAGGGGGTCTCGAGCAGTACTTC.